Listed here are 20 T cell receptor beta chains from one sample, sequenced in a study of blood T cells in healthy people across ages (dated by TCRdb to between 2014 and 2017). Library generation was performed with 5' RACE. The sample was run on an Illumina HiSeq 2500. The second PCR ran for roughly 7 to 11 cycles and used a J-beta primer mix along with a sample-barcoded 5' primer. TCRdb took the public reads, trimmed them with fastp at Q25, ran MiXCR for clone calling and kept in-frame beta chains. CDR3 protein sequences are deduplicated, and each keeps its most common genes and DNA. Recorded for this sample are approximately 730,000 distinct CDR3 sequences; roughly 50% of them occurred a single time. The biggest ten clones account for about two fifths of the sample. What was sequenced was blood. These receptors were obtained from a man older than 75 in good health.

J is TRBJ2-7 and V is TRBV28; D might be TRBD2 (5 bases). V lost 2 bases and J lost 6, with 17 bases in between. Germline V lookup: CDR1 MDHEN, CDR2 SYDVKM. The CDR3 length is 15 residues. The CDR3 nucleotides read TGTGCCAGCAGTTTAATGCGGGCGGCTGGGTCCGAGCAGTACTTC. Its protein is CASSLMRAAGSEQYF.

This clonotype has more than one count but fewer than ten. The V gene is TRBV6-6, the J gene TRBJ1-2; D is undetermined. This CDR3 is 15 amino acids long. Germline CDR1 MNHNY, CDR2 SVGAGI (reference sequence). Trimming left V 5 bases short and J 4 bases short, with 17 bases between. In DNA, the CDR3 is TGTGCCAGCAGTCCTGGACTCATAGACTTCTATGGCTACACCTTC. The encoded protein is CASSPGLIDFYGYTF.

V usage is TRBV20-1 and J usage is TRBJ2-5; unclear D gene. This CDR3 region has 12 residues. The V and J ends lost 0 bases and 11 bases respectively, with 13 bases between them. CDR1 and CDR2 from the germline V gene are DFQATT and SNEGSKA (reference sequence). DNA of the CDR3: TGCAGTGCTAGAGATAGGATCAATGAGCAGTACTTC. Its protein is CSARDRINEQYF.

J is TRBJ2-2 and V is TRBV5-1; a possible D gene is TRBD1 (5 bases). Trimming left V 3 bases short and J 1 base short, with 7 bases between. From germline, CDR1 is SGHRS and CDR2 YFSETQ. CDR3 length equals 14 residues. The CDR3 DNA reads as TGCGCCAGCAGCTCGACAGTGAACACCGGGGAGCTGTTTTTT. This gives the protein CASSSTVNTGELFF. Using reference TRBV5-1 and TRBJ2-2 for the parts outside the CDR3, the full variable domain is KAGVTQTPRYLIKTRGQQVTLSCSPISGHRSVSWYQQTPGQGLQFLFEYFSETQRNKGNFPGRFSGRQFSNSRSEMNVSTLELGDSALYLCASSSTVNTGELFFGEGSRLTVL.

CDR3 nucleotide sequence: TGTGCCACCAGCAGAGTGGCGGGGTCTAGCACAGATACGCAGTATTTT. This sequence encodes CATSRVAGSSTDTQYF. The rearrangement links TRBV15 to TRBJ2-3; TRBD2 might be the D (6 bases). V lost 1 base to trimming and J lost 0 bases, with 11 bases between them. The V gene's germline CDR1 is LNHNV and CDR2 YYDKDF (reference sequence). The length of the CDR3 is 16 residues.

The chain uses TRBV10-3 and TRBJ2-1; D is undetermined. The J call may not be correct, given that the DNA end is closer to TRBJ2-7. Germline V gene sequence: CDR1 ENHRY, CDR2 SYGVKD. The CDR3 is made up of 13 amino acids. CDR3 coding DNA: TGTGCCATCTTGACCGACGCTAACAATGAGCAGTACTTC. Encoded protein: CAILTDANNEQYF.

This chain connects TRBV27 to TRBJ2-5; D is undetermined. Matching the DNA end better, TRBJ2-7 makes the J call doubtful. The CDR3 sequence is 15 residues long. Per the germline V gene, CDR1 is MNHEY and CDR2 is SMNVEV (reference sequence). The CDR3 here is CASRSPADRPYEQYF. CDR3 DNA: TGTGCCAGCAGATCCCCCGCGGACCGTCCGTACGAGCAGTACTTC.

This clonotype was detected only a few times. The chain carries TRBV20-1 and TRBJ2-7, with TRBD2 identical over 12 bases. Per germline, CDR1 DFQATT and CDR2 SNEGSKA (reference sequence). V trimming: 5 bases; J trimming: 5 bases; junction bases outside the gene matches: 7. The CDR3 sequence is 14 residues long. CDR3 DNA sequence: TGCAGTGCTCGACTAGCGGGGGTGAGAGACGAGCAGTACTTC. Translation gives CSARLAGVRDEQYF.

The chain links TRBV3-1 to TRBJ2-4; tentatively, D is TRBD2 (5 bases). This CDR3 has 12 residues. V lost 3 bases, J lost 13 bases, and 13 bases lay in between. Per the germline V gene, CDR1 is LGHDT and CDR2 is YNNKEL (reference sequence). CDR3 residues: CASSHGGGEQYF. The CDR3, as DNA: TGTGCCAGCAGCCACGGTGGAGGTGAGCAGTACTTC.

The chain is built from TRBV11-2 and TRBJ2-7; TRBD1 matches at 9 bases. CDR1 is SGHAT, CDR2 FQNNGV, per germline. V dropped 4 bases and J dropped 0; count of bases not matched to a gene: 7. The CDR3 length is 16 residues. The CDR3: CASSSPRDRASYEQYF. The CDR3 DNA reads TGTGCCAGCAGCTCCCCCAGGGACAGGGCCTCCTACGAGCAGTACTTC.

The rearrangement joins TRBV18 to TRBJ1-1; TRBD1 agrees at 7 bases. From germline, CDR1 is KGHSH and CDR2 LQKENI. The CDR3 consists of 16 residues. After removal of 3 bases from V and 0 bases from J, the junction contained 7 bases not matched to a gene. The CDR3: CASSPSTGTMNTEAFF. DNA for the CDR3: TGTGCCAGCTCACCTTCGACAGGGACAATGAACACTGAAGCTTTCTTT.

In DNA, the CDR3 is TGTGCCAGCAGTAGCCGAGATGCAGGGGCCACTGAAGCTTTCTTT. Residues: CASSSRDAGATEAFF. The V and J genes are TRBV6-6 and TRBJ1-1, with D maybe TRBD1 (6 bases). V dropped 5 bases and J dropped 4 bases, with 17 bases sitting between them. In germline, CDR1 is MNHNY, CDR2 SVGAGI (reference sequence). The CDR3 is 15 amino acids.

J is TRBJ2-3 and V is TRBV7-3; 10 positions agree with TRBD2. V shed 0 bases, J shed 1 base, and the junction held 4 bases outside the gene matches. Germline V gene lookup returns CDR1 SGHTA and CDR2 FQGTGA. The CDR3 has 17 residues. The CDR3 region has the DNA TGTGCCAGCAGCTTAACCGGCCTAGCGGGAGGCACAGATACGCAGTATTTT. As protein: CASSLTGLAGGTDTQYF.

Details on this clonotype: A much larger clonotype is one base distant, so this may be a read error. The V gene is TRBV5-1, the J gene TRBJ1-2; D is perhaps TRBD1 (5 bases). The germline CDR1 and CDR2 sequences are SGHRS and YFSETQ. With 4 bases removed from V and 6 bases from J, the gap between germline ends came to 16 bases. The CDR3 spans 14 residues. This CDR3 is CASSVAVGEDGYTF. The DNA for the CDR3 is TGCGCCAGCAGCGTGGCTGTGGGGGAGGATGGCTACACCTTC.

The chain joins TRBV6-5 to TRBJ2-7, with D hard to call. The CDR3 sequence is 13 residues long. From germline, CDR1 is MNHEY and CDR2 SVGAGI. With 6 bases removed from V and 12 bases from J, the gap between germline ends came to 21 bases. CDR3 DNA: TGTGCCAGCAGCCCTCTCGGGCCGACCGCGTTGTACTTC. Encoded protein: CASSPLGPTALYF.

CDR3 sequence reads: CASSSYDWSSGVYEQYF. DNA of the CDR3: TGTGCCAGCAGCTCCTATGATTGGTCCAGTGGCGTCTACGAGCAGTACTTC. J is TRBJ2-7 and V is TRBV13, with D unresolved. Germline V gene sequence: CDR1 PRHDT, CDR2 FYEKMQ (reference sequence). This CDR3 comprises 17 residues. Trimming removed 4 bases at V and 3 bases at J, with 22 bases between.

A few counts support this clonotype. The genes are TRBV29-1 and TRBJ2-4; D may be TRBD1 (6 bases). V was trimmed by 6 bases and J by 13 bases, leaving 22 bases between them. This CDR3 region has 13 residues. Germline CDR1 and CDR2: SQVTM and ANQGSEA. Written as DNA, the CDR3 is TGCAGCGTCGGAGACGGCCGACAGGTCGGGCAGTACTTC. As protein: CSVGDGRQVGQYF.

This clonotype showed up just a few times. The rearrangement links TRBV4-1 to TRBJ2-7; 9 bases align to TRBD1. CDR1 MGHRA and CDR2 YSYEKL come from the germline V gene. J lost 4 bases, V lost 2 bases, and 9 bases had no gene match. The length of the CDR3 is 16 residues. CDR3 region: CASSQTPDRGVYEQYF. The DNA of the CDR3 is TGCGCCAGCAGCCAAACCCCAGACAGGGGGGTTTACGAGCAGTACTTC.

The table lists this clonotype with a few counts. V gene TRBV9 combines with J gene TRBJ2-5; 10 nucleotides align to TRBD2. The V segment lost 0 bases and the J segment 5 bases; nucleotides outside the gene matches: 4. The V gene's germline CDR1 is SGDLS and CDR2 YYNGEE. The CDR3 is 15 residues long. The CDR3: CASSVGGTSVETQYF. CDR3 nucleotides: TGTGCCAGCAGCGTAGGGGGGACTAGCGTGGAGACCCAGTACTTC.

This sequence joins TRBV18 and TRBJ2-6; the D is unclear. The CDR3 sequence is 14 residues long. Germline CDR1 reads KGHSH; CDR2 reads LQKENI. Trimming pared 4 bases from V and 0 bases from J, leaving 4 bases between. The CDR3: CASSLNSGANVLTF. The CDR3 nucleotides are TGTGCCAGCTCACTGAACTCTGGGGCCAACGTCCTGACTTTC.